This is a list of T cell receptor beta chains from one sample in a study of CD8 T cells in ankylosing spondylitis. One entry per CDR3 protein, called by TCRdb with MiXCR from the 5' RACE reads. The table includes around 250,000 distinct CDR3 sequences, about 10% detected once. Sequencing was performed on blood, either unsorted or a sorted T cell fraction (not recorded which). These receptors came from a male donor with ankylosing spondylitis or in good health (not recorded which). Each CDR3 is given with its conserved first and last residue. The D gene is left open where the match is weak. Clone size is shown for a subset of rows, as once, few, many or a class of expanded clone.

TRBV5-1	.	.	TRBJ2-3	TGCGCCAGCAGCTTGGGGATTCTTTCAGATACGCAGTATTTT	CASSLGILSDTQYF
TRBV12-3/TRBV12-4	.	TRBD2	TRBJ2-3	TGTGCCAGCAGTTTAATGACTAGCGGATCAGATACGCAGTATTTT	CASSLMTSGSDTQYF
TRBV5-1	many	.	TRBJ2-5	TGCGCCAGCAGCTTAGGCCAGGGGGAGACCCAGTACTTC	CASSLGQGETQYF
TRBV12-3/TRBV12-4	many	.	TRBJ2-5	TGTGCCAGCAGGGACGGGACACCACAAGAGACCCAGTACTTC	CASRDGTPQETQYF
TRBV7-9	.	.	TRBJ2-7	TGTGCCAGCAGCTTTTCGGAGGACAGAGACTACGAGCAGTACTTC	CASSFSEDRDYEQYF
TRBV5-3	few	.	TRBJ1-5	TGTGCCAGAAGCTTGATGGTGAGGGTTGGCAATCAGCCCCAGCATTTT	CARSLMVRVGNQPQHF
TRBV12-3/TRBV12-4	few	TRBD1	TRBJ1-6	TGTGCCAGCAGCCGGACAGGGCGGAATTCACCCCTCCACTTT	CASSRTGRNSPLHF
TRBV12-3/TRBV12-4	many	.	TRBJ2-7	TGTGCCAGCAGTTTACGGCGGAGAACCTACGAGCAGTACTTC	CASSLRRRTYEQYF
TRBV12-3/TRBV12-4	.	TRBD1	TRBJ1-4	TGTGCCAGCAGTTTAGCGCTGCCAGGGGGCAGCGAAAAACTGTTTTTT	CASSLALPGGSEKLFF
TRBV7-6	.	.	TRBJ2-1	TGTGCCAGCAGCTGGACTGAATACAATGAGCAGTTCTTC	CASSWTEYNEQFF
TRBV12-3/TRBV12-4	few	.	TRBJ2-3	TGTGCCAGCAGTGATCCGCGGGGAAAGGGGATGACGCAGTATTTT	CASSDPRGKGMTQYF
TRBV2	few	TRBD2	TRBJ2-3	TGTGCCAGCAGTGCGGGACTAGCGGGGGCTAGCACAGATACGCAGTATTTT	CASSAGLAGASTDTQYF
TRBV11-2	few	TRBD1	TRBJ2-4	TGTGCCAGCAGCTCCTCCGCTTGGGCAGGGGGCATTCAGTACTTC	CASSSSAWAGGIQYF
TRBV11-2	many	.	TRBJ2-3	TGTGCCAGCAGCTTTGAGCGCATTCCAGATACGCAGTATTTT	CASSFERIPDTQYF
TRBV27	many	.	TRBJ1-2	TGTGCCAGCAGTTTAAGCTCCACCCGGAGGGGCGAAGTGGCTGGCTACACCTTC	CASSLSSTRRGEVAGYTF
TRBV20-1	many	.	TRBJ2-3	TGCAGTGCTCGTCCTTCTAGTAGCACAGATACGCAGTATTTT	CSARPSSSTDTQYF
TRBV3-1	many	.	TRBJ1-6	TGTGCCAGCAGCCAAGTTCCCAGCGCACCCCTCCACTTT	CASSQVPSAPLHF